These 7 T cell receptor beta chains originate from one sample sequenced in a study of tumor-infiltrating lymphocytes in primary liver carcinoma. From unsorted bulk tissue weighing roughly 17-31 mg, DNA and RNA were co-extracted. Starting from 500 ng of total RNA, TCR beta cDNA was produced with a primer in the constant region. What produced the TCR beta libraries was three nested multiplex PCR rounds using slightly modified ARM-PCR. Primers for the first two PCR rounds were TRBV1-TRBV30 forward primers and a C-beta reverse primer (10 cycles per round). TCRdb used MiXCR to reprocess the multiplex PCR reads, holding one entry per CDR3 protein. This sample has roughly 80,000 distinct CDR3 sequences; 65% to 75% occur once, and the top ten carry roughly 13%. Sequencing used liver tumor tissue from sampling region 4. The subset was: tumor region T4, right-lateral pole. The receptors here all came from a woman aged 55 to 70 with primary liver carcinoma and hepatitis B virus infection.

This clonotype came up once. No conserved phenylalanine or tryptophan is present at the end of the CDR3, so a read error is the likely explanation. J is TRBJ2-7 and V is TRBV11-3; 11 bases agree with TRBD1. Germline V gene data show CDR1 as SGHNT and CDR2 as YENEEA. The trim removed 1 base at V and 6 bases at J, leaving 5 bases unmatched. The CDR3 spans 15 residues. The CDR3 DNA follows: TGTGCCAGCAGCTTAGGGACAGGGGGCTCTTTCGAGCAGTACCTC. Encoded protein: CASSLGTGGSFEQYL.

This clonotype occurred many times. This rearrangement joins TRBV28 to TRBJ2-2; no firm D call. CDR3 length: 13 amino acids. Trimming took 7 bases from V and 0 from J, leaving 6 bases between them. From germline, CDR1 is MDHEN and CDR2 SYDVKM. The CDR3 is CASMYTNTGELFF. DNA for the CDR3: TGTGCCAGCATGTACACGAACACCGGGGAGCTGTTTTTT. The full variable domain, rest sourced from reference TRBV28 and TRBJ2-2, is DVKVTQSSRYLVKRTGEKVFLECVQDMDHENMFWYRQDPGLGLRLIYFSYDVKMKEKGDIPEGYSVSREKKERFSLILESASTNQTSMYLCASMYTNTGELFFGEGSRLTVL.

Many counts were recorded for this clonotype. The rearrangement joins TRBV28 to TRBJ2-5; D possibly corresponds to TRBD2 (5 bases). This CDR3 has 17 amino acids. V lost 3 bases to trimming and J lost 1 base, with 18 bases between them. CDR1 is MDHEN and CDR2 is SYDVKM in the germline V gene. The CDR3 DNA is TGTGCCAGCAGTTTGCAAACTAGAGGCGATCTCCAAGAGACCCAGTACTTC. This codes for CASSLQTRGDLQETQYF.

Turning to this clonotype: As the CDR3 is not closed by the conserved phenylalanine or tryptophan, this likely results from a read error. This chain joins TRBV10-3 and TRBJ2-3, with D maybe TRBD2 (7 bases). Deletions cut 6 bases from V and 4 bases from J, with 20 bases between. This CDR3 region has 16 residues. CDR1 ENHRY and CDR2 SYGVKD come from the germline V gene. The CDR3 DNA sequence: TGTGCCATCAGCTTCGGGGGGCAGGGGTCCGCAGATACGCAGTATCTT. Protein product: CAISFGGQGSADTQYL.

Concerning this clonotype: A much larger clone is a single base away; this may be a read error. This likely comes from a read error, as the CDR3 has no conserved phenylalanine or tryptophan at its end. The rearrangement links TRBV28 to TRBJ2-5, with 7 bases identical to TRBD2. Germline CDR1 MDHEN, CDR2 SYDVKM. J gave up 4 bases and V 6 bases, and 5 bases lay outside the gene matches. The CDR3 loop spans 13 amino acids. The CDR3: CASRGGLRETQYS. DNA of the CDR3: TGTGCCAGCAGGGGGGGGTTAAGAGAGACCCAGTACTCC.

Regarding this clonotype: A much larger clone lies a single base off, so this may be a read error. The rearrangement links TRBV7-8 to TRBJ2-7, with D unclear. The CDR3 is 14 residues long. Germline CDR1 SGHVS, CDR2 FQNEAQ. CDR3 in amino acids: CAISPRGSPYEQYF. Written as DNA, the CDR3 is TGTGCCATCAGCCCTCGCGGCAGTCCCTACGAGCAGTACTTC.

On this clonotype: It is likely a read error, because the conserved phenylalanine at the end of the CDR3 is missing. V usage is TRBV11-3 and J usage is TRBJ2-7; 10 bases are shared with TRBD1. CDR1 is SGHNT, CDR2 YENEEA, per germline. The CDR3 loop spans 15 amino acids. V was clipped by 5 bases and J by 3 bases; unmatched bases: 7. In nucleotides, the CDR3 is TGTGCCAGCAGCCCCATGACAGGGGGCAACTACGAGCAGTACTCC. Translating gives CASSPMTGGNYEQYS.